This note documents a single T cell receptor (beta chain) sequence. The target antigen is unknown. The record originates from a study of T cells after posttransplantation cyclophosphamide. General study results and limits: After PTCy, TRB diversity resembled that of CNI/methotrexate controls. Later blood repertoires were often dominated by clones from the donor CD8+ memory compartment. Blood and skin or GI T cell repertoires showed limited TRB overlap.

TCRdb keeps only in-frame clones here, not all; method: immunoSEQ multiplex PCR. The repertoire holds some 52,000 clones, with around 83% as singletons. This CDR3 comprises 18 residues. J lost 4 bases, V lost 5 bases, and 15 bases had no gene match. The germline V gene has CDR1 LNHDA and CDR2 SQIVND (reference sequence). The rearrangement links TRBV19 to TRBJ2-1, with 9 bases fitting TRBD2. The sequenced material came from PBMCs. The receptor's source is a man aged 25 to 45 with a blood cancer, CMV-positive, and with a related stem cell donor. The CDR3 DNA is TGTGCCAGTAGTCCTAACCGACTAGCGGCACGGGGTTACAATGAGCAGTTCTTC. Its translation is CASSPNRLAARGYNEQFF.